The source of this TCR beta chain is a study of T cell changes during pregnancy in multiple sclerosis. Produced via immunoSEQ multiplex PCR; TCRdb's table is partial and in-frame only. The data show fewer than 85,000 clones, about nine tenths seen once. V gave up 3 bases and J gave up 9 bases; unmatched junction bases: 13. The CDR3 is made up of 15 amino acids. Germline CDR1 reads SGHDT; CDR2 reads YYEEEE. Sequenced material: peripheral blood, taken before pregnancy. This TCR was sampled from a female donor with multiple sclerosis, enrolled in a pregnancy study. The rearrangement uses TRBV5-6 and TRBJ1-2; 8 bases fit TRBD1. The CDR3 nucleotides read TGTGCCAGCAGCTCGCGACAGGGGTTAAGTATCAGCTACACCTTC. It translates to CASSSRQGLSISYTF.